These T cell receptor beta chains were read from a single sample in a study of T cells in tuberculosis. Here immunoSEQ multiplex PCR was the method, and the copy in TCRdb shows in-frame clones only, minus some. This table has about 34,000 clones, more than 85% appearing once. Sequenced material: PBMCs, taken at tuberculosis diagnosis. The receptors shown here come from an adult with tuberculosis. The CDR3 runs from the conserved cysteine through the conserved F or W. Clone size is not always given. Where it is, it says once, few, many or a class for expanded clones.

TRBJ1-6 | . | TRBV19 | CASSIDYWDRGNSPLHF
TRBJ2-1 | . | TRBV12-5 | CASGFGRSSYNEQFF
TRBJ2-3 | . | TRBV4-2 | CASSPKTSGGGTDTQYF
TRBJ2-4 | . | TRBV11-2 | CASSLDRDREHIQYF
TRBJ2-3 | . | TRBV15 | CATSSEAGMGTDTQYF
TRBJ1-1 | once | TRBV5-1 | CASSFQGAAEAFF
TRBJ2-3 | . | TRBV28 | CASSLSGGGASADTQYF
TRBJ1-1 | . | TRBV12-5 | CASGWGDTEAFF
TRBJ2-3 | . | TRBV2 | CASSEGRGGIPFAADTQYF
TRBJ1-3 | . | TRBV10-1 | CASSEGGTGNTIYF
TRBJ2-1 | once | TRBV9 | CASSVVGASGGSSYNEQFF
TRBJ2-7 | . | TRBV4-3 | CASSQERGDTSYEQYF
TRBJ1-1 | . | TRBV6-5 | CASSYGRQGNTEAFF
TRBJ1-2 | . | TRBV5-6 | CASSNTGTDGYTF
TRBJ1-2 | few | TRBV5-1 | CASSPGTVYGYTF
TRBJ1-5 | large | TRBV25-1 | CASSEGSAGGHQPQHF
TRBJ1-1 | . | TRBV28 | CASSLMRMNTEAFF
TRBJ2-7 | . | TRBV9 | CASSAGQGGELPYF
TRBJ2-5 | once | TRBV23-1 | CASSQSEEQGGIQTQYF
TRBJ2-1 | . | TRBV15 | CATSRGSYNEQFF
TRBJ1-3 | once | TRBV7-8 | CASSEGQGSGNTIYF
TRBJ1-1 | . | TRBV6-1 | CASSDQGHTEAFF
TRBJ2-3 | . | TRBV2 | CASSEAGQGTDTQYF
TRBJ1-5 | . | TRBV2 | CASTREWGNQPQHF
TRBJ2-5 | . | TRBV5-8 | CASSLGRTGGPETQYF
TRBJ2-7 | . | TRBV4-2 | CASSQEGGFTYEQYF
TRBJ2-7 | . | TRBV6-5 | CASRIATQGYEQYF
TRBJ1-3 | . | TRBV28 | CASSLVDRGGNTIYF